This TCR beta chain was sequenced during a study of T cell responses to AZD1222 COVID-19 vaccine. Trimming removed 5 bases at V and 3 bases at J, with 14 bases between. CDR1 and CDR2 (germline): SGHVS, FQNEAQ. This CDR3 contains 15 residues. A note on this clone: The antigen remains undetermined.

The method was immunoSEQ multiplex PCR; TCRdb's version includes in-frame clones alone and lacks a portion of them. The sample records roughly 91,000 clones, roughly 85% being singletons. Study-wide results and limits: The sample set comprised mostly white British donors with more females, and clonal diversity was possibly underestimated. Researchers took repertoire samples only after the peak T cell response had come. Baseline antibody screening turned up just six or seven seropositive AZD1222 recipients. Variant regions that are unmutated are reportedly the target of nearly half of spike-specific TCRs.

The clonotype originates from an adult in good health. The specimen was peripheral blood, collected on day 0 of AZD1222 vaccination. This chain links TRBV7-8 with TRBJ1-5; the D is unclear. CDR3 bases: TGTGCCAGCAGCCCGGACTGGAATAACAATCAGCCCCAGCATTTT. It yields the protein CASSPDWNNNQPQHF.